The clone carrying this T cell receptor (beta chain) was counted once. The antigen remains unidentified. This CDR3 contains 13 residues. CDR1 is SNHLY, CDR2 FYNNEI, per germline. With 6 bases removed from V and 2 bases from J, the gap between germline ends came to 10 bases. The sample comes from a study of pediatric ulcerative colitis. Rectal tissue came from one to two pinch biopsies taken at colonoscopy. The diagnostic colonoscopy in ulcerative colitis patients preceded any immunosuppressive treatment. This was a survey-level run. Clones were read by immunoSEQ multiplex PCR, and TCRdb kept only the in-frame ones, dropping some. The table records 45,000 to 55,000 clones, 60% to 85% of them present only once. The study, taken as a whole, reports: Clonal expansions reduced rectal repertoire diversity in acute severe colitis.

Material for sequencing was gut tissue. This sequence joins TRBV2 and TRBJ2-5, with D perhaps assigned TRBD1 or TRBD2 (5 bases each). This TCR was recovered from a girl aged 10-17 years with moderate ulcerative colitis. The CDR3 region is CASRRDLQETQYF. CDR3 coding DNA: TGTGCCAGCAGAAGGGACCTTCAAGAGACCCAGTACTTC.